These 29 T cell receptor beta chains were sequenced from one sample in a study of T cells in localized non-small cell lung cancer. Some clones are missing from TCRdb's copy, which holds only in-frame ones; the method was immunoSEQ multiplex PCR. The sample holds 55,000 to 65,000 clones; about 90% are singletons and the top ten take around 20%. The source material was peripheral blood, sampled before any cancer treatment. These receptor sequences come from a man between 40 and 75 years old with stage I squamous cell lung carcinoma.

The chain is built from TRBV6-6 and TRBJ2-5; D perhaps matches TRBD1 (6 bases). CDR1 is MNHNY and CDR2 is SVGAGI in the germline V gene (reference sequence). V shed 2 bases and J shed 2 bases, with 12 bases lying between them. The CDR3 covers 15 residues. CDR3: CASSYPQGWQETQYF. CDR3 in DNA: TGTGCCAGCAGTTACCCGCAGGGGTGGCAAGAGACCCAGTACTTC.

The rearrangement links TRBV27 to TRBJ2-5; 7 bases match TRBD1. Trimming cost V 7 bases and J 2 bases; bases outside gene matches: 4. Germline values: CDR1 MNHEY, CDR2 SMNVEV (reference sequence). This CDR3 is 13 amino acids long. The CDR3 DNA reads as TGTGCCAGCATCGGGACAGCTCAAGAGACCCAGTACTTC. This sequence encodes CASIGTAQETQYF.

The V call is TRBV15, the J call TRBJ1-5; 7 bases are a match to TRBD1. Germline V gives CDR1 LNHNV, CDR2 YYDKDF (reference sequence). The trim removed 3 bases at V and 4 bases at J, leaving 3 bases unmatched. The length of the CDR3 is 14 residues. The CDR3 loop is CATSRRGRNQPQHF. The CDR3 bases are TGTGCCACCAGCAGGAGGGGGCGAAATCAGCCCCAGCATTTT. Full variable domain (remainder filled in from reference TRBV15 and TRBJ1-5): DAMVIQNPRYQVTQFGKPVTLSCSQTLNHNVMYWYQQKSSQAPKLLFHYYDKDFNNEADTPDNFQSRRPNTSFCFLDIRSPGLGDTAMYLCATSRRGRNQPQHFGDGTRLSIL.

The chain links TRBV4-3 to TRBJ2-3, with D unresolved. The CDR3 totals 11 residues. V dropped 1 base and J dropped 6 bases, with 2 bases sitting between them. CDR1 and CDR2 from the germline V gene are LGHNA and YSLEER. The CDR3 reads CASSQGDTQYF. CDR3 DNA: TGCGCCAGCAGCCAAGGGGATACGCAGTATTTT.

J is TRBJ2-3 and V is TRBV28; 9 nucleotides align to TRBD1. Per the germline V gene, CDR1 is MDHEN and CDR2 is SYDVKM. This CDR3 has 15 residues. The V and J ends lost 2 bases and 6 bases, in that order; junction bases with no gene match: 6. CDR3 loop: CASSLADRGADTQYF. Written as DNA, the CDR3 is TGTGCCAGCAGTTTAGCCGACAGGGGGGCCGATACGCAGTATTTT. The variable domain in full, with the rest retrieved from reference TRBV28 and TRBJ2-3, is DVKVTQSSRYLVKRTGEKVFLECVQDMDHENMFWYRQDPGLGLRLIYFSYDVKMKEKGDIPEGYSVSREKKERFSLILESASTNQTSMYLCASSLADRGADTQYFGPGTRLTVL.

The chain carries TRBV9 and TRBJ1-1, with D tentatively TRBD1 (6 bases). Deletions cut 4 bases from V and 1 base from J, with 8 bases between. CDR1 SGDLS and CDR2 YYNGEE come from the germline V gene. This CDR3 has 13 residues. The CDR3 loop reads CASSPTGNTEAFF. DNA of the CDR3: TGTGCCAGCAGCCCGACAGGGAACACTGAAGCTTTCTTT.

This clone counts as medium-sized. The chain uses TRBV7-9 and TRBJ2-7, with D perhaps TRBD1 or TRBD2 (5 bases each). Germline CDR1 is SEHNR and CDR2 is FQNEAQ (reference sequence). Trimming stripped 7 bases from V and 0 bases from J, with 10 bases between. There are 13 residues in the CDR3. CDR3 DNA sequence: TGTGCCAGCACCCTGGGGGACTCCTACGAGCAGTACTTC. It is translated as CASTLGDSYEQYF.

The chain links TRBV7-2 to TRBJ2-3; D is possibly TRBD1 (5 bases). This CDR3 has 14 residues. The germline V gene has CDR1 SGHTA and CDR2 FQGNSA. V lost 3 bases and J lost 4, with 11 bases in between. This CDR3 reads CASSFRKGSDTQYF. The CDR3 DNA is TGTGCCAGCAGCTTTAGAAAGGGGTCAGATACGCAGTATTTT.

In DNA form, the CDR3 reads TGTGCCAGCAGTGAAGTGGCAGGGGGCTACAATGAGCAGTTCTTC. Translated, it gives CASSEVAGGYNEQFF. The gene calls are TRBV6-1 and TRBJ2-1; 7 nucleotides align to TRBD1. This CDR3 contains 15 residues. Germline CDR1 is MNHNS and CDR2 is SASEGT. Unmatched junction bases numbered 3, after V lost 1 base and J lost 3 bases.

J is TRBJ1-2 and V is TRBV11-2, with TRBD1 matching 7 bases. With V trimmed by 4 bases and J by 4 bases, 12 bases remained unmatched. CDR1 is SGHAT and CDR2 is FQNNGV in the germline V gene. This CDR3 has 16 residues. The CDR3 loop is CASSSQTGKRGYGYTF. The CDR3 region has the DNA TGTGCCAGCAGCTCCCAGACAGGGAAACGGGGCTATGGCTACACCTTC.

V is TRBV7-2 and J is TRBJ1-4; 8 bases map to TRBD1. The CDR3 runs 14 residues. With V trimmed by 0 bases and J by 7 bases, 1 base remained unmatched. Per the germline V gene, CDR1 is SGHTA and CDR2 is FQGNSA. The CDR3 sequence: CASSLAGQAEKLFF. CDR3 nucleotide sequence: TGTGCCAGCAGCTTAGCGGGACAGGCTGAAAAACTGTTTTTT.

To note about this clone: The sample holds other DNA sequences that translate to the same CDR3. The chain combines TRBV5-1 with TRBJ2-7, with 7 bases aligning to TRBD2. Per germline, CDR1 SGHRS and CDR2 YFSETQ. J was trimmed by 6 bases and V by 0 bases; bases with no gene match: 0. CDR3 length: 12 residues. The DNA of the CDR3 is TGCGCCAGCAGCTTGGGGGAGGGCGAGCAGTACTTC. It translates to CASSLGEGEQYF. The variable domain in full, completed from reference TRBV5-1 and TRBJ2-7, reads KAGVTQTPRYLIKTRGQQVTLSCSPISGHRSVSWYQQTPGQGLQFLFEYFSETQRNKGNFPGRFSGRQFSNSRSEMNVSTLELGDSALYLCASSLGEGEQYFGPGTRLTVT.

The CDR3 reads CASRGGTLNQPQHF. CDR3 DNA: TGTGCCAGCAGGGGGGGGACACTAAATCAGCCCCAGCATTTT. The rearrangement uses TRBV6-1 and TRBJ1-5; possible D gene TRBD1, 6 bases. Trimming pared 6 bases from V and 4 bases from J, leaving 13 bases between. This CDR3 region has 14 residues. Per the germline V gene, CDR1 is MNHNS and CDR2 is SASEGT.

The chain uses TRBV7-9 and TRBJ2-1; D gene unclear. CDR1 SEHNR and CDR2 FQNEAQ come from the germline V gene (reference sequence). This CDR3 comprises 13 residues. V was shortened by 1 base and J by 6 bases, with 7 bases between the two germline ends. The DNA of the CDR3 is TGTGCCAGCAGCTTAGGGCTACTCAATGAGCAGTTCTTC. Translation gives CASSLGLLNEQFF.

The genes are TRBV6-6 and TRBJ2-5, with a tentative D call TRBD2 (5 bases). The CDR3 has 13 residues. Germline assignment: CDR1 MNHNY and CDR2 SVGAGI (reference sequence). With 5 bases removed from V and 5 bases from J, the gap between germline ends came to 12 bases. The DNA of the CDR3 is TGTGCCAGCAGTCGCGGACTGCTCGAGACCCAGTACTTC. This encodes CASSRGLLETQYF.

The CDR3 sequence is CASSSTPGTNTEAFF. The DNA for the CDR3 is TGTGCCAGCAGTTCCACCCCCGGGACGAACACTGAAGCTTTCTTT. This chain links TRBV28 with TRBJ1-1; D might be TRBD1 (5 bases). The ends were cut back, 4 bases at V and 1 base at J, with 13 bases in the middle. Germline V CDR1 and CDR2: MDHEN, SYDVKM. The CDR3 consists of 15 residues.

The CDR3 DNA reads TGTGCCAGCAGCCTCGGGACCCAGTACTTC. This encodes CASSLGTQYF. The chain has TRBV5-6 and TRBJ2-5; no firm D call. Germline V gives CDR1 SGHDT, CDR2 YYEEEE. V gave up 4 bases and J gave up 7 bases, with 5 bases separating them. This CDR3 contains 10 residues.

The V gene is TRBV28, the J gene TRBJ2-7; the D is unclear. The V and J ends lost 1 base and 4 bases respectively, with 8 bases between them. This CDR3 has 13 residues. Germline CDR1 and CDR2: MDHEN and SYDVKM. CDR3 loop: CASSLSPIYEQYF. In DNA, the CDR3 is TGTGCCAGCAGTTTATCACCGATTTACGAGCAGTACTTC.

CDR3 in amino acids: CASSLVSGRAGTDTQYF. Here the CDR3 DNA reads TGTGCCAGCAGCTTAGTTAGCGGGAGGGCCGGTACAGATACGCAGTATTTT. V is TRBV7-6 and J is TRBJ2-3, with TRBD2 identical over 11 bases. Germline V gene sequence: CDR1 SGHVS, CDR2 FNYEAQ. This CDR3 spans 17 amino acids. With 1 base clipped from V and 3 bases from J, the junction kept 6 bases outside the gene matches.

The chain employs TRBV4-2 and TRBJ2-7, with D perhaps matching TRBD1 or TRBD2 (5 bases each). This CDR3 spans 13 amino acids. Germline CDR1 LGHNA, CDR2 YNFKEQ. V was clipped by 7 bases and J by 0 bases, with 10 bases between them. DNA for the CDR3: TGTGCCAGCACCCTGGGGGACTCCTACGAGCAGTACTTC. Its protein product is CASTLGDSYEQYF.

The rearrangement uses TRBV4-2 and TRBJ2-7; the D gene is possibly TRBD2 (6 bases). Germline V lookup: CDR1 LGHNA, CDR2 YNFKEQ. V gave up 6 bases and J gave up 5 bases, with 23 bases separating them. This CDR3 is built from 16 residues. As DNA, the CDR3 is TGTGCCAGCAGTCCCGCTGACGGGGGTAGAACAAACGAGCAGTACTTC. This sequence encodes CASSPADGGRTNEQYF.

The V and J genes are TRBV11-2 and TRBJ1-2, with D hard to call. V shed 5 bases and J shed 8 bases, with 12 bases lying between them. This CDR3 has 12 amino acids. Germline V gives CDR1 SGHAT, CDR2 FQNNGV. The CDR3 DNA reads as TGTGCCAGCAGCGCGAGGGAAGAAGGCTACACCTTC. It encodes CASSAREEGYTF.

V gene TRBV29-1 combines with J gene TRBJ2-5, with TRBD1 identical over 7 bases. Per the germline V gene, CDR1 is SQVTM and CDR2 is ANQGSEA. The CDR3 runs 13 residues. V lost 5 bases, J lost 2 bases, and 5 bases stayed unmatched. The CDR3 is CSVLRQGQETQYF. CDR3 DNA sequence: TGCAGCGTTCTCCGACAGGGTCAAGAGACCCAGTACTTC.

The chain employs TRBV29-1 and TRBJ2-7; TRBD1 matches 7 bases. Per germline, CDR1 SQVTM and CDR2 ANQGSEA. The CDR3 sequence is 11 residues long. J gave up 6 bases and V 4 bases, and 3 bases lay outside the gene matches. CDR3 DNA sequence: TGCAGCGTTGTCAGGGGGTTCGAGCAGTACTTC. Its translation: CSVVRGFEQYF.

J is TRBJ2-1 and V is TRBV7-2; 10 positions match TRBD1. This CDR3 comprises 14 residues. CDR1 is SGHTA, CDR2 FQGNSA, per germline. V lost 6 bases to trimming and J lost 8 bases; unmatched junction nucleotides: 7. The chain's CDR3 is CASSRQGAIDEQFF. For the CDR3, the DNA is TGTGCCAGCAGTCGACAGGGGGCTATAGATGAGCAGTTCTTC.

CDR3 DNA: TGTGCCAGCACCCCGGGACAGAACTCCTACGAGCAGTACTTC. Its translation: CASTPGQNSYEQYF. This chain uses TRBV6-1 with TRBJ2-7, with 7 nucleotides matching TRBD1. Unmatched junction bases numbered 6, after V lost 7 bases and J lost 0 bases. CDR3 length: 14 amino acids. Germline CDR1 is MNHNS and CDR2 is SASEGT.

The chain joins TRBV4-1 to TRBJ2-5; D uncertain. Germline loops: CDR1 MGHRA, CDR2 YSYEKL. V was shortened by 0 bases and J by 4 bases, with 15 bases between the two germline ends. The CDR3 sequence is 16 residues long. This CDR3 reads CASSQDPLPQAETQYF. In DNA form, the CDR3 reads TGCGCCAGCAGCCAAGATCCCCTACCGCAGGCAGAGACCCAGTACTTC.

V gene TRBV5-6 combines with J gene TRBJ2-2; TRBD1 matches 9 bases. CDR3 length equals 16 residues. After removal of 0 bases from V and 7 bases from J, the junction contained 7 bases not matched to a gene. CDR1 SGHDT and CDR2 YYEEEE come from the germline V gene. The CDR3 sequence: CASSLGPGQGLGELFF. CDR3 DNA sequence: TGTGCCAGCAGCTTGGGCCCGGGACAGGGCCTCGGGGAGCTGTTTTTT.

CDR3 nucleotides: TGCAGCGTTGAAGATCCGGGGGGGGGCTCCCAAGAGACCCAGTACTTC. This translates into CSVEDPGGGSQETQYF. This chain connects TRBV29-1 to TRBJ2-5; 8 bases line up with TRBD2. Germline CDR1 and CDR2: SQVTM and ANQGSEA. With V trimmed by 0 bases and J by 1 base, 7 bases remained unmatched. The CDR3 covers 16 residues.